This T cell receptor (beta chain) was identified in a study of beta chain features in type 1 diabetes. Notes on the study in general: cDNA-based reads could over-represent cells with high TCR expression. Among patients with Type 1 diabetes, TCRB CDR3s were moderately but significantly shorter in every one of the four CD4+ subsets.

The isolated RNA, all of it, was reverse transcribed, so expressed TCRB transcripts were what got sequenced. Assay used: immunoSEQ multiplex PCR; TCRdb lists only in-frame clones, some missing. The repertoire holds around 400,000 clones, more than 12% seen once, with about 0.019% in the top ten. As concerns this clone: Its antigen is still unknown.

J lost 8 bases, V lost 4 bases, and 3 bases had no gene match. This CDR3 contains 13 residues. CDR1 and CDR2 from the germline V gene are MNHNY and SVGAGI (reference sequence). The receptor's source is a woman aged 18-30 years in good health. Input material: naive CD4+ T cells from blood. The V call is TRBV6-6, the J call TRBJ2-1, with 9 bases matching TRBD2. CDR3 loop: CASSSREGYEQFF. CDR3 DNA: TGTGCCAGCAGTTCGCGGGAGGGTTATGAGCAGTTCTTC.